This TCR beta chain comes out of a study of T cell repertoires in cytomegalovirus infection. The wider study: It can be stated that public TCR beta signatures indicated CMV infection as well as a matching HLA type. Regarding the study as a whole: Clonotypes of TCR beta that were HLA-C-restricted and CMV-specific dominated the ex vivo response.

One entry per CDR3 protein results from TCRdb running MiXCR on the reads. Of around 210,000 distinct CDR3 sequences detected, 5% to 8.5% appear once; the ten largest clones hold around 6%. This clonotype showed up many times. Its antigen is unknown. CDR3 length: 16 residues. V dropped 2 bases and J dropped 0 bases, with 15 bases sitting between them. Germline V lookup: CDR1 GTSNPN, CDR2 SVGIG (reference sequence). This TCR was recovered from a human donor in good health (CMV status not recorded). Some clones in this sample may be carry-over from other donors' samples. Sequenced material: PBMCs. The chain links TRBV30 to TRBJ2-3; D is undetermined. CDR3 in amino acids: CAWSPLRRSSTDTQYF. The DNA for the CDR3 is TGTGCCTGGAGTCCACTCCGACGGTCTAGCACAGATACGCAGTATTTT.